This entry lists 6 T cell receptor beta chains sequenced from one sample in a study of T cells in Graves' hyperthyroidism and ophthalmopathy. Amplification targeted TCR beta CDR3 regions from RNA transcripts. Initially, a first-round RT-PCR of the TCR CDR3 employed the HTBI primer set. TCRdb reanalysed the multiplex PCR reads using MiXCR and keeps one entry per CDR3 protein. The repertoire holds about 290,000 distinct CDR3 sequences, with approximately 15% as singletons. Sequenced material: blood. The receptors come from a woman aged 40 to 50 with Graves' hyperthyroidism.

This clonotype has just a few counts. This chain joins TRBV10-2 and TRBJ2-3, with 8 bases aligning to TRBD2. The CDR3 runs 17 residues. The J segment lost 4 bases and the V segment lost 1 base, leaving 10 bases of the junction unmatched. The germline CDR1 and CDR2 sequences are WSHSY and SAAADI. The CDR3 DNA sequence: TGCGCCAGCAGTGAGTTTGGGAGCGGGAGTGCAGCAGATACGCAGTATTTT. Encoded protein: CASSEFGSGSAADTQYF.

In its sample, this clonotype was seen many times. The chain couples TRBV12-3 or TRBV12-4 to TRBJ2-3, with D unresolved. This CDR3 is built from 12 residues. Trimming pared 2 bases from V and 4 bases from J, leaving 4 bases between. The CDR3 is CASSLIADTQYF. In DNA, the CDR3 is TGTGCCAGCAGTTTAATCGCAGATACGCAGTATTTT.

This clonotype came up once. One base away lies a much larger clone, so this may be a sequencing read error. The chain couples TRBV6-1 to TRBJ1-4, with 8 nucleotides matching TRBD1. Trimming at V came to 6 bases and at J to 0 bases, leaving 3 bases not matched to a gene. Looked up from germline, CDR1 is MNHNS and CDR2 is SASEGT. This CDR3 comprises 15 residues. The CDR3 loop reads CASRGQGTTNEKLFF. The CDR3 nucleotides are TGTGCCAGCAGAGGACAGGGTACAACTAATGAAAAACTGTTTTTT.

Many counts were recorded for this clonotype. V and J are TRBV6-2 or TRBV6-3 and TRBJ2-7, with 12 bases matching TRBD2. The junction had 12 bases not matched to a gene; V was cut back by 6 bases and J by 3 bases. Germline CDR1 and CDR2: MNHEY and SVGEGT. The CDR3 extends over 17 amino acids. DNA of the CDR3: TGTGCCAGCAGAGGAGCTAGCGGGAGGGATTTCGGCTACGAGCAGTACTTC. Amino acid sequence: CASRGASGRDFGYEQYF.

This clonotype was found many times. This sequence joins TRBV27 and TRBJ1-1; D not certain. The CDR3 length is 14 residues. From germline, CDR1 is MNHEY and CDR2 SMNVEV (reference sequence). V was shortened by 8 bases and J by 0 bases, with 13 bases between the two germline ends. The CDR3 nucleotides read TGTGCCAGCTATGGGGTCTCGCTGAACACTGAAGCTTTCTTT. Translating it yields CASYGVSLNTEAFF.

This clonotype has just a few counts. This chain joins TRBV4-1 and TRBJ2-5; D is possibly TRBD2 (6 bases). This CDR3 is 15 amino acids long. Trimming stripped 1 base from V and 5 bases from J, with 14 bases between. Germline values: CDR1 MGHRA, CDR2 YSYEKL. Here the CDR3 reads CASSQAGTGDETQYF. DNA of the CDR3: TGCGCCAGCAGCCAAGCAGGGACGGGGGATGAGACCCAGTACTTC.